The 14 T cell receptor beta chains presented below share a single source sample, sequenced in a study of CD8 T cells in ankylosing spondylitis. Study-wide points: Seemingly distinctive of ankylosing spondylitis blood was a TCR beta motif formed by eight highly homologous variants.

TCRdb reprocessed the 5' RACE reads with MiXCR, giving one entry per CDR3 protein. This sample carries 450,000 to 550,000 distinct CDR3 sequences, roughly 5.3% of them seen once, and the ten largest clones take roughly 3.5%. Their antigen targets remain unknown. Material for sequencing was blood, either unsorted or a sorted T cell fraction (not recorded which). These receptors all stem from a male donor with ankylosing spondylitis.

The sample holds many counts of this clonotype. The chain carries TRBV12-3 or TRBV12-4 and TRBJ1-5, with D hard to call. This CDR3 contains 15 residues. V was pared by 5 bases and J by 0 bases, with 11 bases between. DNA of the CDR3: TGTGCCAGCAGTCCACAAGATTATAGCAATCAGCCCCAGCATTTT. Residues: CASSPQDYSNQPQHF.

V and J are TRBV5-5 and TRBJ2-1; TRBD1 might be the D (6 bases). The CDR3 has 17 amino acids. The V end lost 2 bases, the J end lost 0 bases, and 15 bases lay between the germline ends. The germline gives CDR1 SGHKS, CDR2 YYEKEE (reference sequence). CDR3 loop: CASSLPRWGPSYNEQFF. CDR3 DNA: TGTGCCAGCAGCTTACCTAGGTGGGGGCCCTCCTACAATGAGCAGTTCTTC.

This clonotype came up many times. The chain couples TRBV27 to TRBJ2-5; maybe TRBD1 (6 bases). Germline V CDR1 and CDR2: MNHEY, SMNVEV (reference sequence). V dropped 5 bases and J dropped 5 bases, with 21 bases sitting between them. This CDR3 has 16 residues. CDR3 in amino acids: CASSRRGPERGETQYF. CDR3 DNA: TGTGCCAGCAGTCGCAGGGGACCGGAGAGGGGGGAGACCCAGTACTTC.

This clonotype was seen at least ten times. The CDR3 loop is CATSRDKRNSYNEQFF. The DNA of the CDR3 is TGTGCCACCAGCAGAGACAAGCGGAACTCCTACAATGAGCAGTTCTTC. The rearrangement uses TRBV15 and TRBJ2-1, with D possibly TRBD2 on 5 matching bases. CDR3 size: 16 residues. The germline V gene encodes CDR1 LNHNV and CDR2 YYDKDF (reference sequence). Trimming cost V 0 bases and J 0 bases, with 9 bases left between them.

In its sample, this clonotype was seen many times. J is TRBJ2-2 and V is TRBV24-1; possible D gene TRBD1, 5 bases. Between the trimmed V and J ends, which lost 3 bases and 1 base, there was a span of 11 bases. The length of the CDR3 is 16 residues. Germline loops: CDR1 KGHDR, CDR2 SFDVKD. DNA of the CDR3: TGTGCCACCAGTGATCCGCATAGGGGGAACACCGGGGAGCTGTTTTTT. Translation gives CATSDPHRGNTGELFF.

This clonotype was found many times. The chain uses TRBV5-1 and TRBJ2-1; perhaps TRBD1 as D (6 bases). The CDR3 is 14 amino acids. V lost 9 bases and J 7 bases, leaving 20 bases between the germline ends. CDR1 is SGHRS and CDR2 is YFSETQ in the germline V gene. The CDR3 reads CATATGTIGNEQFF. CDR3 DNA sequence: TGCGCCACCGCAACAGGGACGATAGGGAATGAGCAGTTCTTC.

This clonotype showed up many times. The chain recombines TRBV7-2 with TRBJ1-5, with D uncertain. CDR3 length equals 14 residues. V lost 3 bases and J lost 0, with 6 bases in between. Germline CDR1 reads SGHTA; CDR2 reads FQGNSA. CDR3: CASSLSDSNQPQHF. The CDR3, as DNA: TGTGCCAGCAGCTTGTCAGATAGCAATCAGCCCCAGCATTTT.

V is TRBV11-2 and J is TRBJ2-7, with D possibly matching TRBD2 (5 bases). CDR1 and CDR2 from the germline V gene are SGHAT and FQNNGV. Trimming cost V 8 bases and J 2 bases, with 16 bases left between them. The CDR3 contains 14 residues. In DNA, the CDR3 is TGTGCCAGCGGACCAGACCGGGGTACCTACGAGCAGTACTTC. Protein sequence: CASGPDRGTYEQYF.

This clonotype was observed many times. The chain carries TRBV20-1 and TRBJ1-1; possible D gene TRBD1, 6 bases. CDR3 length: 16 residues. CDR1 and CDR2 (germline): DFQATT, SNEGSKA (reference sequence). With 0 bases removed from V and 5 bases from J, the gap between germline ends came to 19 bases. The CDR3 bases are TGCAGTGCTAGAGATCTGGGGGGAGGGGGGCGGACTGAAGCTTTCTTT. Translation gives CSARDLGGGGRTEAFF.

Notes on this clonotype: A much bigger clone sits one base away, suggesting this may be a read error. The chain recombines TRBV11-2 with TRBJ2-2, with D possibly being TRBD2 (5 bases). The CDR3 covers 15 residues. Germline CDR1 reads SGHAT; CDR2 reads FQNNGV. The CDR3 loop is CASSLGLRNTGVLFF. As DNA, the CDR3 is TGTGCCAGCAGCTTAGGTCTCCGAAACACCGGGGTGCTGTTTTTT.

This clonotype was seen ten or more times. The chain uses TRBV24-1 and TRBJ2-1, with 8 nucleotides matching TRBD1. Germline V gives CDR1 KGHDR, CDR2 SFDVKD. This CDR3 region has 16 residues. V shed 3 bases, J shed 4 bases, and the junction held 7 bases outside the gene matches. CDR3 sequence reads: CATSDRKGQVYNEQFF. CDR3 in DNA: TGTGCCACCAGTGATCGCAAGGGACAGGTATACAATGAGCAGTTCTTC.

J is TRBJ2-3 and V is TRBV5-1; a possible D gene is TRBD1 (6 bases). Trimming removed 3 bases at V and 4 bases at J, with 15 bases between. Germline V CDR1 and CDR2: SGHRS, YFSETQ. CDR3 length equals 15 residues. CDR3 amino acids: CASSSLTGYADTQYF. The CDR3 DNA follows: TGCGCCAGCAGCTCTCTCACAGGGTACGCAGATACGCAGTATTTT.

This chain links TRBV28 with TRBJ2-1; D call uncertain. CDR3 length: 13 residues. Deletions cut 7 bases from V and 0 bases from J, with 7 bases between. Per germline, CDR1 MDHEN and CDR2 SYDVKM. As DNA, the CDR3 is TGTGCCAGCACCACGACCTCCTACAATGAGCAGTTCTTC. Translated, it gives CASTTTSYNEQFF. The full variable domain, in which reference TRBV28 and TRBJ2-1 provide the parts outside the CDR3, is DVKVTQSSRYLVKRTGEKVFLECVQDMDHENMFWYRQDPGLGLRLIYFSYDVKMKEKGDIPEGYSVSREKKERFSLILESASTNQTSMYLCASTTTSYNEQFFGPGTRLTVL.

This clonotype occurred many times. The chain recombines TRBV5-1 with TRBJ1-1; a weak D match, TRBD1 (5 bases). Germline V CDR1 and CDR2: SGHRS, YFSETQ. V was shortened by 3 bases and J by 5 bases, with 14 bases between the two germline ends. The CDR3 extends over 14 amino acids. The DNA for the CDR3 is TGCGCCAGCAGCTCAGCGGGGCGGGGGACTGAAGCTTTCTTT. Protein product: CASSSAGRGTEAFF.